One and the same sample provided the 16 T cell receptor beta chains below, sequenced in a study of cytomegalovirus exposure and HLA in healthy donors. It was with 60 Vbeta and 13 Jbeta primers that the PCR ran. Clones were sequenced by immunoSEQ multiplex PCR, and TCRdb holds only the in-frame ones, with some missing. Counted here are about 91,000 clones, around 80% occurring once; the ten biggest clones make up approximately 4.7%. Sequenced: PBMCs. The receptor source for this set is a male donor in good health and CMV-seropositive.

V is TRBV6-5 and J is TRBJ2-1; D call uncertain. This CDR3 is built from 13 residues. The V and J ends lost 7 bases and 2 bases respectively, with 9 bases between them. The germline gives CDR1 MNHEY, CDR2 SVGAGI. CDR3 in DNA: TGTGCCAGCACCGACTTAACCTACAATGAGCAGTTCTTC. It yields the protein CASTDLTYNEQFF.

This clone was found a few times. The chain uses TRBV28 and TRBJ1-2; no definite D call. CDR3 length: 15 residues. Germline CDR1 and CDR2: MDHEN and SYDVKM. Trimming took off 6 bases at V and 0 bases at J, with 14 bases between the two ends. CDR3 nucleotides: TGTGCCAGCAGCTCGCCTGACTTAGCTAACTATGGCTACACCTTC. Translating it yields CASSSPDLANYGYTF.

This clone was counted between two and nine times. The chain recombines TRBV6-1 with TRBJ2-3; 7 bases match TRBD2. The CDR3 loop spans 13 amino acids. The germline gives CDR1 MNHNS, CDR2 SASEGT. The V gene end was trimmed by 7 bases and the J gene end by 2 bases; junction bases not matched to a gene: 3. DNA of the CDR3: TGTGCCAGCAACCGGGACTACACAGATACGCAGTATTTT. Residues: CASNRDYTDTQYF.

The V and J genes are TRBV18 and TRBJ2-5, with 8 bases that match TRBD2. The CDR3 runs 14 residues. Per the germline V gene, CDR1 is KGHSH and CDR2 is LQKENI. Germline trimming cut 4 bases from V and 1 base from J; bases unmatched to any gene: 2. The CDR3 nucleotides are TGTGCCAGCTCACTGCGGGGGGCCCAAGAGACCCAGTACTTC. It translates to CASSLRGAQETQYF.

The CDR3 protein is CASSRQARDEQYF. The CDR3 DNA is TGTGCCAGCAGCCGACAGGCTAGGGACGAGCAGTACTTC. The chain carries TRBV5-5 and TRBJ2-7, with D possibly matching TRBD1 (6 bases). This CDR3 comprises 13 residues. The ends were cut back, 4 bases at V and 5 bases at J, with 13 bases in the middle. The germline gives CDR1 SGHKS, CDR2 YYEKEE (reference sequence).

This clone was counted once. The V gene is TRBV19, the J gene TRBJ1-2, with 7 bases identical to TRBD1. The J segment lost 1 base and the V segment lost 5 bases, leaving 4 bases of the junction unmatched. The CDR3 sequence is 14 residues long. CDR1 and CDR2 from the germline V gene are LNHDA and SQIVND (reference sequence). The CDR3: CASSVGQLNYGYTF. CDR3 in DNA: TGTGCCAGTAGTGTGGGACAGCTTAACTATGGCTACACCTTC.

This clone was detected only once. The V gene is TRBV7-9, the J gene TRBJ1-6, with 8 bases identical to TRBD1. Losses at the gene ends were 5 bases for V and 5 bases for J; bases not matched to a gene: 8. Germline V gene lookup returns CDR1 SEHNR and CDR2 FQNEAQ (reference sequence). This CDR3 spans 16 amino acids. The CDR3 loop is CASSQQGVINNSPLHF. For the CDR3, the DNA is TGTGCCAGCAGCCAACAGGGGGTAATAAATAATTCACCCCTCCACTTT.

This clone was seen only a few times. The V and J genes are TRBV27 and TRBJ1-5, with a tentative D call TRBD1 (5 bases). The CDR3 covers 18 residues. Germline CDR1 and CDR2: MNHEY and SMNVEV (reference sequence). The ends were cut back, 3 bases at V and 2 bases at J, with 20 bases in the middle. The CDR3 DNA reads TGTGCCAGCAGTTTCTACCCAGGGTTAGGAAGTGGCAATCAGCCCCAGCATTTT. Residues: CASSFYPGLGSGNQPQHF.

This chain links TRBV2 with TRBJ1-4; TRBD1 matches at 7 bases. The trim removed 3 bases at V and 3 bases at J, leaving 4 bases unmatched. Germline CDR1 is SNHLY and CDR2 is FYNNEI. CDR3 length: 15 residues. CDR3 DNA sequence: TGTGCCAGCAGTGACCCGGGACAGCCTAATGAAAAACTGTTTTTT. It yields the protein CASSDPGQPNEKLFF.

The genes are TRBV7-9 and TRBJ2-2; D is perhaps TRBD2 (6 bases). The CDR3 covers 13 residues. V was trimmed by 5 bases and J by 7 bases, leaving 11 bases between them. Germline V gene lookup returns CDR1 SEHNR and CDR2 FQNEAQ (reference sequence). CDR3 sequence reads: CASSLPGGGELFF. The DNA for the CDR3 is TGTGCCAGCAGCCTTCCCGGGGGCGGGGAGCTGTTTTTT.

The chain uses TRBV5-8 and TRBJ2-3; 9 nucleotides align to TRBD1. CDR1 is SGHTS, CDR2 YDEGEE, per germline. The CDR3 runs 14 residues. After removal of 3 bases from V and 7 bases from J, the junction contained 6 bases not matched to a gene. The CDR3 nucleotides read TGTGCCAGCAGCTCGGGACAGGGTTTCAATACGCAGTATTTT. This gives the protein CASSSGQGFNTQYF.

This chain links TRBV4-1 with TRBJ2-7; 9 nucleotides agree with TRBD1. Per the germline V gene, CDR1 is MGHRA and CDR2 is YSYEKL. With 0 bases clipped from V and 2 bases from J, the junction kept 11 bases outside the gene matches. The CDR3 covers 18 residues. The DNA of the CDR3 is TGCGCCAGCAGCCAAGATACGGCCGGGACAGGGTTTCCCTACGAGCAGTACTTC. Its translation: CASSQDTAGTGFPYEQYF.

The chain employs TRBV27 and TRBJ2-3; 9 bases map to TRBD2. The CDR3 consists of 15 residues. V lost 6 bases, J lost 6 bases, and 10 bases stayed unmatched. In germline, CDR1 is MNHEY, CDR2 SMNVEV (reference sequence). CDR3 nucleotide sequence: TGTGCCAGCAGGCGGCTAGCGGGGTTCGGGGATACGCAGTATTTT. As protein: CASRRLAGFGDTQYF.

The rearrangement joins TRBV10-3 to TRBJ1-2; 7 bases are a match to TRBD1. The CDR3 is 12 residues long. The V gene end was trimmed by 2 bases and the J gene end by 8 bases; junction bases not matched to a gene: 2. Germline V CDR1 and CDR2: ENHRY, SYGVKD. The CDR3 spells CAISEPDRGYTF. In nucleotides, the CDR3 is TGTGCCATCAGTGAGCCGGACAGGGGCTACACCTTC.

The V gene is TRBV21-1, the J gene TRBJ1-1; TRBD1 is the table's D call and was not checked against the DNA. TRBV21-1 is a recognized pseudogene. The CDR3 is 15 amino acids. The CDR3 sequence: CASSRRGQMNTEAFF. The DNA of the CDR3 is TGTGCCAGCAGCAGACGGGGACAGATGAACACTGAAGCTTTCTTT.

The chain links TRBV27 to TRBJ1-2, with D perhaps TRBD1 (6 bases). The CDR3 covers 13 residues. Germline V CDR1 and CDR2: MNHEY, SMNVEV (reference sequence). Trimming removed 7 bases at V and 4 bases at J, with 13 bases between. CDR3 DNA sequence: TGTGCCAGCACTAAGAGGGGGGGCTATGGCTACACCTTC. It translates to CASTKRGGYGYTF.